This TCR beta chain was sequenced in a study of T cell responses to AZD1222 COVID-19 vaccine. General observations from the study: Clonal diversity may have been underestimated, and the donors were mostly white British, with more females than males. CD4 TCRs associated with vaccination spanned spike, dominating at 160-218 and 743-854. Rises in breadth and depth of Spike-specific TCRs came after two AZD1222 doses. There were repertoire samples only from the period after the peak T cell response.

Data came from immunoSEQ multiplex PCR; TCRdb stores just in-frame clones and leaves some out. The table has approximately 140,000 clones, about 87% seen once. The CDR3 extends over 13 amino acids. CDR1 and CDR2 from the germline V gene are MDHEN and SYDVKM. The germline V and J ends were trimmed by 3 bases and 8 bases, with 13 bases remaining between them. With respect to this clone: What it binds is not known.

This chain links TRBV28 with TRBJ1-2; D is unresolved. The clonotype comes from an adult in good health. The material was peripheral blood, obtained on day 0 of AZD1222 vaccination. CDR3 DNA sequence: TGTGCCAGCAGTTTGCACTCCAGCGGCGGCTACACCTTC. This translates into CASSLHSSGGYTF.